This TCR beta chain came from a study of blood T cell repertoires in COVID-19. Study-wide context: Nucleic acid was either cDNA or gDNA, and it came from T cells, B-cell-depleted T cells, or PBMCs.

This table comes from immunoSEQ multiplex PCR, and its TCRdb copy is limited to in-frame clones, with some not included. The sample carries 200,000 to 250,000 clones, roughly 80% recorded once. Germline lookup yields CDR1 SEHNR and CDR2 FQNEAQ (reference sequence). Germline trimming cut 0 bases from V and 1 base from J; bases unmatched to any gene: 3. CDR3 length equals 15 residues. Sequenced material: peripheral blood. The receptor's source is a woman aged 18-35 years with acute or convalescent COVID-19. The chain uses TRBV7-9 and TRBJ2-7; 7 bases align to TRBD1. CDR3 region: CASSLAGGASYEQYF. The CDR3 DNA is TGTGCCAGCAGCTTAGCAGGGGGCGCTTCCTACGAGCAGTACTTC.